The 2 T cell receptor beta chains below come from one sample, sequenced in a study of shared clonotypes between healthy human individuals. This table comes from immunoSEQ multiplex PCR, and its TCRdb copy is limited to in-frame clones, with some not included. Among 2,100,000 or so clones listed, approximately 95% were seen once. Sequencing was carried out using naive CD4+ T cells sorted from blood. Subset denoted: CD45RA+ positively selected. Receptor source: a man between 18 and 35 years old in good health.

The CDR3 nucleotides are TGTGCCAGTAGTATAGTATATGGCGGGAGAGCCTACGAGCAGTACTTC. Translated, it gives CASSIVYGGRAYEQYF. The gene calls are TRBV19 and TRBJ2-7, with 7 bases lining up with TRBD2. The length of the CDR3 is 16 residues. Germline values: CDR1 LNHDA, CDR2 SQIVND (reference sequence). V was pared by 1 base and J by 2 bases, with 8 bases of the junction left unmatched.

This clone was seen only once. The rearrangement uses TRBV7-2 and TRBJ1-2; no definite D call. Between the trimmed V and J ends, which lost 5 bases and 3 bases, there was a span of 10 bases. Germline CDR1 SGHTA, CDR2 FQGNSA. The CDR3 sequence is 13 residues long. CDR3 sequence (DNA): TGTGCCAGCAGCCCGGGGTCCCACTATGGCTACACCTTC. It is translated as CASSPGSHYGYTF.